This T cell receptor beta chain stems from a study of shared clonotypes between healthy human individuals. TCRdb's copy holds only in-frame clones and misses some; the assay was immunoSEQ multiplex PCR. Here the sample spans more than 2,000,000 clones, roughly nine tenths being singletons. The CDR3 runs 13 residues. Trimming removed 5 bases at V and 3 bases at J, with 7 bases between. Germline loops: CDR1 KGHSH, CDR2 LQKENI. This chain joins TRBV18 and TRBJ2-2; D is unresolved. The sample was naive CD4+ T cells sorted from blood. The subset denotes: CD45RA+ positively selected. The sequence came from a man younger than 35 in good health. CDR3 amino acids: CASSRGYTGELFF. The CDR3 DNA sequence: TGTGCCAGCTCAAGAGGATACACCGGGGAGCTGTTTTTT.